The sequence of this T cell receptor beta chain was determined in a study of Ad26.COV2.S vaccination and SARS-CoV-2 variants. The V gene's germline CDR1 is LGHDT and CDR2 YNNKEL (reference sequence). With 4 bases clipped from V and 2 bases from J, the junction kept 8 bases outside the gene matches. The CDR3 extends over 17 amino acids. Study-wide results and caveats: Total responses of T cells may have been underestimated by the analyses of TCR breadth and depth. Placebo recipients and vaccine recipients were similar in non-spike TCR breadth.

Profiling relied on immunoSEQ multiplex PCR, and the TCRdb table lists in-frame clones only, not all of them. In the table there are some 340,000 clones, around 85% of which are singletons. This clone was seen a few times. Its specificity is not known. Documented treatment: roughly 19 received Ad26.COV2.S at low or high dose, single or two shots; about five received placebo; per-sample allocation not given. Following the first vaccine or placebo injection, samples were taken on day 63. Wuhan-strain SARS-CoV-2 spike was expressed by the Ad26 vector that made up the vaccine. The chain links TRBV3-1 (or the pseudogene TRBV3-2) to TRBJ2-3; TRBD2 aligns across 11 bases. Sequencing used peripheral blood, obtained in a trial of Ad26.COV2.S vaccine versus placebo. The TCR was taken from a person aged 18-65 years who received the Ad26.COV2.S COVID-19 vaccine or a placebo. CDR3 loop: CASSRKTSGVYTDTQYF. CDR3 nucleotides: TGTGCCAGCAGCCGAAAGACTAGCGGGGTTTACACAGATACGCAGTATTTT.